The 27 T cell receptor beta chains below all came from one sample that was sequenced in a study of blood T cell repertoires in COVID-19. TCRdb's copy holds only in-frame clones and misses some; the assay was immunoSEQ multiplex PCR. Of around 97,000 clones in the sample, 89% are singletons; the top ten hold 3.5%. What was sequenced was peripheral blood. These receptors all come from a woman in her sixties with acute or convalescent COVID-19.

This clone was observed once. This chain connects TRBV7-9 to TRBJ1-1; D unresolved. Germline lookup yields CDR1 SEHNR and CDR2 FQNEAQ (reference sequence). The CDR3 spans 13 residues. Trimming removed 2 bases at V and 1 base at J, with 5 bases between. The CDR3 is CASSLLRNTEAFF. DNA of the CDR3: TGTGCCAGCAGCTTATTGAGGAACACTGAAGCTTTCTTT.

The V call is TRBV11-3, the J call TRBJ1-2, with 10 bases identical to TRBD1. Trimming removed 8 bases from V and 5 bases from J; junction bases left unmatched: 14. The CDR3 consists of 16 residues. Germline V lookup: CDR1 SGHNT, CDR2 YENEEA. The CDR3 bases are TGTGCCAGCGGATCGGGACAGGGGAGGGTGATGTATGGCTACACCTTC. Translation gives CASGSGQGRVMYGYTF.

V gene TRBV10-3 combines with J gene TRBJ1-1; D is unresolved. The germline CDR1 and CDR2 sequences are ENHRY and SYGVKD. Between the trimmed V and J ends, which lost 0 bases and 4 bases, there was a span of 12 bases. The CDR3 has 15 residues. The CDR3 DNA is TGTGCCATCAGTGAGTCTAACACCCGAGGCACTGAAGCTTTCTTT. It specifies CAISESNTRGTEAFF.

This chain links TRBV6-5 with TRBJ2-5; TRBD2 matches at 12 bases. CDR3 length: 16 amino acids. V gave up 2 bases and J gave up 2 bases; unmatched junction bases: 3. Germline V gene data show CDR1 as MNHEY and CDR2 as SVGAGI. This CDR3 is CASSYPTSGGQETQYF. The CDR3 nucleotides read TGTGCCAGCAGTTACCCGACTAGCGGGGGACAAGAGACCCAGTACTTC.

V is TRBV30 and J is TRBJ1-3; D is uncertain. CDR1 is GTSNPN and CDR2 is SVGIG in the germline V gene (reference sequence). V lost 5 bases, J lost 0 bases, and 5 bases lay in between. This CDR3 region has 12 residues. CDR3 sequence (DNA): TGTGCCTGGGCAAACTCTGGAAACACCATATATTTT. Translated: CAWANSGNTIYF.

The chain has TRBV5-1 and TRBJ2-1; TRBD1 is a possible D gene (5 bases). V gave up 0 bases and J gave up 7 bases, with 17 bases separating them. The CDR3 contains 16 residues. CDR1 SGHRS and CDR2 YFSETQ come from the germline V gene. The CDR3 reads CASSLDVQGYRNEQFF. In DNA form, the CDR3 reads TGCGCCAGCAGCTTGGATGTTCAGGGCTACCGAAATGAGCAGTTCTTC.

The V and J genes are TRBV11-2 and TRBJ2-7; TRBD2 matches at 9 bases. CDR3 length equals 18 residues. V was pared by 2 bases and J by 2 bases, with 13 bases of the junction left unmatched. Germline loops: CDR1 SGHAT, CDR2 FQNNGV. CDR3 sequence (DNA): TGTGCCAGCAGCTTAATTCGCGGGTGGGCGGGGGGGGCCTACGAGCAGTACTTC. Protein product: CASSLIRGWAGGAYEQYF.

In its sample, this clone was seen once. V gene TRBV19 combines with J gene TRBJ1-2; maybe TRBD1 (6 bases). The CDR3 loop spans 12 amino acids. Trimming left V 8 bases short and J 2 bases short, with 9 bases between. Germline loops: CDR1 LNHDA, CDR2 SQIVND (reference sequence). The CDR3 sequence is CASQDRNYGYTF. The CDR3 coding sequence is TGTGCCAGTCAAGACAGGAACTATGGCTACACCTTC.

The rearrangement links TRBV6-2 or TRBV6-3 to TRBJ2-3; 7 bases match TRBD2. The CDR3 covers 16 residues. Per germline, CDR1 MNHEY and CDR2 SVGEGT. V lost 5 bases to trimming and J lost 4 bases; unmatched junction nucleotides: 12. CDR3 loop: CASSTSGTGGPDTQYF. For the CDR3, the DNA is TGTGCCAGCAGTACGAGCGGGACCGGGGGACCAGATACGCAGTATTTT.

The rearrangement links TRBV15 to TRBJ2-7; 11 nucleotides match TRBD1. The V gene end was trimmed by 7 bases and the J gene end by 1 base; junction bases not matched to a gene: 6. Germline V gives CDR1 LNHNV, CDR2 YYDKDF (reference sequence). The CDR3 runs to 15 residues. For the CDR3, the DNA is TGTGCCACCACCCCGGGACAGGGGGGTTCCTACGAGCAGTACTTC. Amino acids: CATTPGQGGSYEQYF.

V usage is TRBV2 and J usage is TRBJ1-4, with D unresolved. V lost 5 bases and J lost 7, with 14 bases in between. This CDR3 region has 14 residues. Germline assignment: CDR1 SNHLY and CDR2 FYNNEI. The CDR3 reads CASSRAGSGEKLFF. In nucleotides, the CDR3 is TGTGCCAGCAGTCGAGCAGGCTCTGGTGAAAAACTGTTTTTT.

The chain is built from TRBV25-1 and TRBJ1-1; a possible D gene is TRBD1 (5 bases). V lost 8 bases and J lost 0, with 13 bases in between. CDR3 length: 14 residues. Germline V gene lookup returns CDR1 MGHDK and CDR2 SYGVNS. CDR3 region: CASQDRSLNTEAFF. CDR3 nucleotide sequence: TGTGCCAGCCAAGACAGATCTTTGAACACTGAAGCTTTCTTT.

In regard to this clone: Other nucleotide sequences in the sample specify the same CDR3. The V gene is TRBV7-9, the J gene TRBJ1-3; D gene uncertain. The CDR3 consists of 14 residues. Germline assignment: CDR1 SEHNR and CDR2 FQNEAQ (reference sequence). Trimming cost V 1 base and J 0 bases, with 4 bases left between them. The CDR3 sequence is CASSLGSSGNTIYF. The CDR3 nucleotides are TGTGCCAGCAGCTTAGGCAGCTCTGGAAACACCATATATTTT.

The chain recombines TRBV7-2 with TRBJ2-5, with a weak D call TRBD1 (5 bases). Germline V lookup: CDR1 SGHTA, CDR2 FQGNSA. The CDR3 length is 13 residues. V lost 2 bases to trimming and J lost 5 bases, with 9 bases between them. The CDR3, as DNA: TGTGCCAGCAGCTTACCGACAGCGGAGACCCAGTACTTC. As protein: CASSLPTAETQYF.

The rearrangement uses TRBV11-3 and TRBJ2-1, with 9 nucleotides matching TRBD2. J was trimmed by 6 bases and V by 3 bases; bases with no gene match: 6. Germline CDR1 reads SGHNT; CDR2 reads YENEEA. This CDR3 contains 15 residues. CDR3 amino acids: CASSLHGTSSNEQFF. The CDR3 bases are TGTGCCAGCAGCTTGCACGGGACTAGCAGCAATGAGCAGTTCTTC.

The gene calls are TRBV18 and TRBJ1-2; TRBD1 aligns across 8 bases. V dropped 1 base and J dropped 4; count of bases not matched to a gene: 5. Germline V CDR1 and CDR2: KGHSH, LQKENI. This CDR3 has 15 amino acids. CDR3 amino acids: CASSPLDRAGYGYTF. As DNA, the CDR3 is TGTGCCAGCTCACCACTGGACAGGGCCGGCTATGGCTACACCTTC.

This clone has a single count. The chain links TRBV12-3 or TRBV12-4 to TRBJ1-1; TRBD1 matches 8 bases. CDR3 size: 12 residues. The V segment lost 6 bases and the J segment 7 bases; nucleotides outside the gene matches: 4. Here the CDR3 DNA reads TGTGCCAGCAGCCCCGACAGGGGTGAAGCTTTCTTT. Encoded protein: CASSPDRGEAFF.

This chain links TRBV18 with TRBJ1-1, with D possibly being TRBD1 (5 bases). Trimming removed 6 bases from V and 8 bases from J, with 16 bases in between. Germline-derived CDR1 and CDR2 are KGHSH and LQKENI. CDR3 size: 13 residues. This CDR3 reads CASSPSLAGEAFF. The CDR3 DNA reads TGTGCCAGCTCCCCATCTTTGGCAGGGGAAGCTTTCTTT.

V is TRBV5-4 and J is TRBJ1-2, with TRBD1 matching 9 bases. This CDR3 comprises 14 residues. Germline loops: CDR1 SGHNT, CDR2 YYREEE (reference sequence). V shed 3 bases and J 5 bases; nucleotides not matched to a gene: 5. CDR3 region: CASSSPGTGYGYTF. Written as DNA, the CDR3 is TGTGCCAGCAGCTCCCCCGGGACAGGGTATGGCTACACCTTC.

The rearrangement uses TRBV19 and TRBJ1-1; D remains unclear. Trimming stripped 5 bases from V and 0 bases from J, with 13 bases between. This CDR3 comprises 15 residues. Germline V gene lookup returns CDR1 LNHDA and CDR2 SQIVND (reference sequence). Written as DNA, the CDR3 is TGTGCCAGTAGTGCCAACCCTTACATGAACACTGAAGCTTTCTTT. Translating it yields CASSANPYMNTEAFF.

The rearrangement joins TRBV24-1 to TRBJ2-3, with D maybe TRBD2 (6 bases). With 6 bases removed from V and 2 bases from J, the gap between germline ends came to 14 bases. The length of the CDR3 is 15 residues. The V gene's germline CDR1 is KGHDR and CDR2 SFDVKD. The CDR3 region is CATSRRDVLTDTQYF. CDR3 nucleotide sequence: TGTGCCACCAGTAGGCGGGACGTACTCACAGATACGCAGTATTTT.

The chain carries TRBV5-1 and TRBJ1-1; tentative D call: TRBD1 (6 bases). V lost 2 bases to trimming and J lost 5 bases, with 10 bases between them. CDR1 and CDR2 (germline): SGHRS, YFSETQ. CDR3 length equals 13 residues. CDR3 sequence: CASSFDGTTEAFF. In DNA, the CDR3 is TGCGCCAGCAGCTTCGACGGGACAACTGAAGCTTTCTTT.

V and J are TRBV5-1 and TRBJ1-2, with 7 bases lining up with TRBD1. The germline gives CDR1 SGHRS, CDR2 YFSETQ. The CDR3 length is 14 residues. The J segment lost 4 bases and the V segment lost 4 bases, leaving 7 bases of the junction unmatched. The CDR3 loop reads CASSTTGSGYGYTF. CDR3 nucleotide sequence: TGCGCCAGCAGCACGACAGGGTCCGGCTATGGCTACACCTTC.

The V call is TRBV20-1, the J call TRBJ2-1; 11 positions agree with TRBD2. The CDR3 is 9 amino acids. With V trimmed by 5 bases and J by 16 bases, 1 base remained unmatched. Germline V gene sequence: CDR1 DFQATT, CDR2 SNEGSKA (reference sequence). CDR3 nucleotides: TGCAGTGCTGGGACTAGCGGTTTCTTC. This translates into CSAGTSGFF.

This clone was seen just once. V and J are TRBV10-1 and TRBJ1-3; D gene ambiguous. The CDR3 is 16 amino acids. The V and J ends lost 3 bases and 0 bases respectively, with 12 bases between them. Germline values: CDR1 WNHNN, CDR2 SYGVQD (reference sequence). This CDR3 is CASSEAGRFSGNTIYF. The CDR3 coding sequence is TGCGCCAGCAGTGAAGCTGGGCGCTTCTCTGGAAACACCATATATTTT.

The chain carries TRBV4-2 and TRBJ1-2, with D perhaps TRBD1 (6 bases). The V gene lost 1 base and the J gene lost 6 bases, with 9 bases spanning the gap. Germline-derived CDR1 and CDR2 are LGHNA and YNFKEQ. The CDR3 runs 13 residues. The CDR3 reads CASSQAGGNGYTF. The CDR3 nucleotides read TGTGCCAGCAGCCAAGCGGGGGGCAATGGCTACACCTTC.

The genes are TRBV23-1 and TRBJ2-7, with a possible D match to TRBD2 (5 bases). TRBV23-1 is noted as an ORF with a role that remains uncertain. Deletions cut 3 bases from V and 4 bases from J, with 16 bases between. CDR3 length: 15 residues. This CDR3 is CASSHWYRRGYEQYV. CDR3 DNA: TGCGCCAGCAGTCATTGGTATCGACGGGGATACGAGCAGTACGTC.